The source of this T cell receptor beta chain is a study of blood T cell repertoires in COVID-19 (dated by TCRdb to about 2020). In the study overall: Samples covering the acute and convalescent phases of COVID-19 were provided by collaborators in the United States, Italy and Spain. Samples were obtained from the ongoing ImmuneRACE study (first 160 participants) and from 950 to 1,500 subjects provided by 6 global collaborators. The sample metadata nearly always contained a de-identified subject ID, COVID-19 status, age in years and sex. Subjects who had been exposed to COVID-19, were actively infected with it, or had recovered from it provided the deeply sampled blood TCRbeta repertoires that made up the dataset. A freely available public database, intended as a resource for researchers studying the immune response to SARS-CoV-2, is where the repertoires were released. Where HLA class I and class II types were available, the types were taken from metadata supplied by the sample provider, not from assay-based typing. The prospective study material was composed of cDNA or gDNA derived from T cells, B-cell-depleted T cells, or PBMCs. What the authors observed across the whole study: The amount of clinical and demographic metadata varied by source and participant and was provided uncurated.

TCRbeta CDR3 regions were amplified from genomic DNA using the immunoSEQ Assay, a bias-controlled multiplex PCR. In the authors' own workflow: The number of nucleated cells in each sample was estimated from the amplification of reference gene primers within the assay. To quantify the absolute abundance of each unique TCRbeta CDR3 rearrangement, sequence reads were collapsed and filtered. For each sample, productive Simpson clonality was calculated as the square root of Simpson's diversity index over productive rearrangements. TCRdb obtained this table from immuneACCESS and retained in-frame rearrangements with V and J assigned. These tables miss some clones; where compared with another copy, unresolved V genes account for less than half of the shortfall, and the remainder is unexplained. The D gene and trimming were derived from the DNA, and the V and J assignments and clone size from that table. The sample has approximately 200,000 clones on record, approximately 85% of them singletons. The ten largest clonotypes hold more than 2.5% of the sample.

Each collaborating institution followed its own protocols to collect whole blood in K2EDTA tubes. Collaborator samples were shipped for TCRbeta analysis as frozen whole blood, isolated PBMCs, or DNA extracted from either sample type. CDR1 and CDR2 are read off the germline V gene as SGHTA and FQGNSA. The CDR3 numbers 11 residues from cysteine through phenylalanine. Only the CDR3 part of the read is kept: 33 bases, read in frame from the first base. V is trimmed back by 5 bases and J by 10 bases, and the junction contains 2 bases that no gene match accounts for. On this clone: The target of this receptor is not known. No much larger clone exists at a distance of one base, and base qualities are not known.

The sequence joins TRBV7-2 to TRBJ2-3, and 8 junction bases match TRBD2. The TCR originated in a man aged 55 to 69 with acute or convalescent COVID-19. The sequencing sample was made of peripheral blood. The CDR3 amino acid sequence is: CASSRLASQYF. In nucleotide form, the sequence is TGTGCCAGCAGCAGACTAGCGTCGCAGTATTTT. Where the CDR3 stops, the reference TRBV7-2 and TRBJ2-3 genes take over; the full variable domain is GAGVSQSPSNKVTEKGKDVELRCDPISGHTALYWYRQSLGQGLEFLIYFQGNSAPDKSGLPSDRFSAERTGGSVSTLTIQRTQQEDSAVYLCASSRLASQYFGPGTRLTVL.